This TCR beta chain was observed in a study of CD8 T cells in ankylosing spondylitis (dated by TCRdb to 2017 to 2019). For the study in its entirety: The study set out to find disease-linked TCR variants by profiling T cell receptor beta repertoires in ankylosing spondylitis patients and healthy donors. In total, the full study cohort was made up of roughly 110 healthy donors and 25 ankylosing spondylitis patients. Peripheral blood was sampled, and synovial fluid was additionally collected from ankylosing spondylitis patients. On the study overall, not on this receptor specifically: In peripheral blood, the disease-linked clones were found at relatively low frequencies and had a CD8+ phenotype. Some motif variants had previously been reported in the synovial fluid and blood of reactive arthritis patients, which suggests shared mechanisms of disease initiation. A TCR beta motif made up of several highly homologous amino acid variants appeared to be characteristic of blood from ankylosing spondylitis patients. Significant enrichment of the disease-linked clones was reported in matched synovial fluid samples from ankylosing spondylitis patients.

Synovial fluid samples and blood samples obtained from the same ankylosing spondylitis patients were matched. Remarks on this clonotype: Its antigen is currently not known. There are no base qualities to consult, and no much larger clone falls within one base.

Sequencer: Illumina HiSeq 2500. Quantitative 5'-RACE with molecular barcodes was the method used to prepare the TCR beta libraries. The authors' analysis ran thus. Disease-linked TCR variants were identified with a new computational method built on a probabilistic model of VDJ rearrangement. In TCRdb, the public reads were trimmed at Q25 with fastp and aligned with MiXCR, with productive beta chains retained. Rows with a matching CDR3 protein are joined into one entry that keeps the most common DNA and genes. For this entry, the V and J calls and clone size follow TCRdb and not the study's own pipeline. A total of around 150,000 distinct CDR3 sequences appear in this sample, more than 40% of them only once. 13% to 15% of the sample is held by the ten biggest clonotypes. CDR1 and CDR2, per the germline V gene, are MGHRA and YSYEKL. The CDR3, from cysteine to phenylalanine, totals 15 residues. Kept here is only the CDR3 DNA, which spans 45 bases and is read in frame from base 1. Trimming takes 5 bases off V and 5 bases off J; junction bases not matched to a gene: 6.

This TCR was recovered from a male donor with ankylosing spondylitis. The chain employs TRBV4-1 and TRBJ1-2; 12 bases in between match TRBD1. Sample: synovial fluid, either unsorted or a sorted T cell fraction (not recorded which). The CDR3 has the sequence CASSSRDRGQYGYTF. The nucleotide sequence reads TGCGCCAGCAGCTCCCGGGACAGGGGGCAATATGGCTACACCTTC.